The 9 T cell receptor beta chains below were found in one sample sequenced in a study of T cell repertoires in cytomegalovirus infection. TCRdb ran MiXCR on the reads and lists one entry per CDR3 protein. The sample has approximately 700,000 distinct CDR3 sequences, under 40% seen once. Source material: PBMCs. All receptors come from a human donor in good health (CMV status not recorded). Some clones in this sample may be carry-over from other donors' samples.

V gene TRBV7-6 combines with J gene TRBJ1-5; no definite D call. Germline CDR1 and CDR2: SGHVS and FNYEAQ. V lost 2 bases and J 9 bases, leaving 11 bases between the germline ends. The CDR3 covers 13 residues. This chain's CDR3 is CASSLLADRPQHF. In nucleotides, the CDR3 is TGTGCCAGCAGCTTATTGGCTGATCGGCCCCAGCATTTT.

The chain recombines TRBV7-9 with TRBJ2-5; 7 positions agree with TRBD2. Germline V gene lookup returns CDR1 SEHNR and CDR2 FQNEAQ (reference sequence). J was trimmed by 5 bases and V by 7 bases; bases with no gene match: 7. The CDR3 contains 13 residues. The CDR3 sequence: CASTHGGGETQYF. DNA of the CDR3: TGTGCCAGCACGCACGGGGGAGGGGAGACCCAGTACTTC.

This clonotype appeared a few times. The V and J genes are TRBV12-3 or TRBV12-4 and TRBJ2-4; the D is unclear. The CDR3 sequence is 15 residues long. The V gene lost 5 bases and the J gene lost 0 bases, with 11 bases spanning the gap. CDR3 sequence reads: CASSKITLAKNIQYF. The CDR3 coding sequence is TGTGCCAGCAGTAAGATAACACTAGCCAAAAACATTCAGTACTTC.

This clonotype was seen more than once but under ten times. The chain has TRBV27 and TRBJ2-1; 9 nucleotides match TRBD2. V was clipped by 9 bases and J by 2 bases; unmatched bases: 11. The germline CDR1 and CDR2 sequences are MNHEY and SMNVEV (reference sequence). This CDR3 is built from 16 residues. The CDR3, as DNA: TGTGCCAGTTGTCCTAGCGGGGCCGTCACCTACAATGAGCAGTTCTTC. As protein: CASCPSGAVTYNEQFF.

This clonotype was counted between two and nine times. CDR3 bases: TGCGCCAGCAGCCATGCCCAGGGGAACACTGAAGCTTTCTTT. Translation: CASSHAQGNTEAFF. The J gene is TRBJ1-1, the V gene TRBV4-1; the D gene is possibly TRBD1 (5 bases). V was clipped by 3 bases and J by 1 base, with 9 bases between them. Germline values: CDR1 MGHRA, CDR2 YSYEKL. The CDR3 is 14 amino acids.

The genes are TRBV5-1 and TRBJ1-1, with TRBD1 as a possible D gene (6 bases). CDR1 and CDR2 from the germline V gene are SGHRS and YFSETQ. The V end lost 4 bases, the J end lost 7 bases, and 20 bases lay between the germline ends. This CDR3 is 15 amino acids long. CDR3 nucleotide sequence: TGCGCCAGCAGCGGGAGTACGGTACGGACAGATGAAGCTTTCTTT. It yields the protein CASSGSTVRTDEAFF.

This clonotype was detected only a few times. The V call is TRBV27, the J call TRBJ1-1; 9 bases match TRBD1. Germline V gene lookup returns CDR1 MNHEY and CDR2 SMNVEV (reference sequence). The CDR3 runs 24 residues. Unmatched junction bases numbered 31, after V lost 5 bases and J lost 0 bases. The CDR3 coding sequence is TGTGCCAGCAGTCTAGTCCCGGGACAGGGTTTGGTATTTGGAACAAACCAATTGAACACTGAAGCTTTCTTT. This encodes CASSLVPGQGLVFGTNQLNTEAFF.

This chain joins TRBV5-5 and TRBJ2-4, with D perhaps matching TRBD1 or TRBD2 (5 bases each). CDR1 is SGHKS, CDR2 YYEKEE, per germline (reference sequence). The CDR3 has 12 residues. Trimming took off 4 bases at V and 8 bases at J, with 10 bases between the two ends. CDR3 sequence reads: CASSPGTDIQYF. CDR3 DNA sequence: TGTGCCAGCAGCCCGGGGACCGACATTCAGTACTTC.

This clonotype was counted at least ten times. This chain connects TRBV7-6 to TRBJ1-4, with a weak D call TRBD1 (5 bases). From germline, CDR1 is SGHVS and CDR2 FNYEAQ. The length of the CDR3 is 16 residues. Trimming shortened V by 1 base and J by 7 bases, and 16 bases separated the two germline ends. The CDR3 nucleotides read TGTGCCAGCAGCTTAGAATGGGCAGGGTCGGTTGAAAAACTGTTTTTT. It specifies CASSLEWAGSVEKLFF. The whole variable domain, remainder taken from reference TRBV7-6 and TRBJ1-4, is GAGVSQSPRYKVTKRGQDVALRCDPISGHVSLYWYRQALGQGPEFLTYFNYEAQQDKSGLPNDRFSAERPEGSISTLTIQRTEQRDSAMYRCASSLEWAGSVEKLFFGSGTQLSVL.